This T cell receptor (beta chain) was obtained from a study of cytomegalovirus exposure and HLA in healthy donors. PCR amplification relied on 60 Vbeta primers (plus 13 Jbeta primers). Repertoires were generated with immunoSEQ multiplex PCR, while TCRdb's copy carries only in-frame clones and drops some. The sample includes approximately 170,000 clones, approximately 83% of them seen just once. This clone was detected only once. Germline is not matched at one junction end, which may reflect a read error. There are 14 residues in the CDR3. In germline, CDR1 is SGDLS, CDR2 YYNGEE. The chain combines TRBV9 with TRBJ2-7; 11 nucleotides agree with TRBD2. This TCR came from a boy aged 2 to 10 in good health and CMV-seronegative. Sequenced input: PBMCs. CDR3 protein: CASPLGLAVRVGSF. CDR3 sequence (DNA): TGTGCCAGCCCCCTGGGACTAGCGGTCCGCGTCGGATCCTTC.